These T cell receptor beta chains were read from a single sample in a study of sequential checkpoint blockade in melanoma. Clones were read by immunoSEQ multiplex PCR, and TCRdb kept only the in-frame ones, dropping some. The table includes 40,000 or so clones, almost 85% detected once. The sample in question was CD8+ T cells sorted from blood (inferred from file names), obtained from a patient given nivolumab and ipilimumab in sequence. The receptor set was obtained from a human donor with melanoma. CDR3s include the opening cysteine and the closing phenylalanine or tryptophan. D genes are given only for firm matches. Clone size is stated in some rows and not others, as once, few, many or a class when expanded.

j_call clone_size v_call d_call cdr3_nt cdr3_aa
TRBJ2-1 NA TRBV5-4 NA TGTGCCAGCAGCTTGACAGGGCTTGAGCAGTTCTTC CASSLTGLEQFF
TRBJ2-7 NA TRBV6-1 TRBD1 TGTGCCAGCAGTGAGGGGGACAGGGTAACTATCTACGAGCAGTACTTC CASSEGDRVTIYEQYF
TRBJ2-2 NA TRBV7-2 TRBD2 TGTGCCAGCAGCCAAGCCTTAGCGGGGGGGAACACCGGGGAGCTGTTTTTT CASSQALAGGNTGELFF
TRBJ2-3 few TRBV6-5 TRBD1 TGTGCCAGCTCCGGGACAGGGGAATTTGATACGCAGTATTTT CASSGTGEFDTQYF
TRBJ2-7 NA TRBV7-9 NA TGTGCCAGCAGCGTCCCAGAAATTCCCTACGAGCAGTACTTC CASSVPEIPYEQYF
TRBJ2-2 NA TRBV7-8 NA TGTGCCAGCAGCTTAGTGGGGGCCGCGGACACCGGGGAGCTGTTTTTT CASSLVGAADTGELFF
TRBJ2-7 NA TRBV2 TRBD1 TGTGCCAGCAGTGAAGCCGGGACAGGGGTCTTATACGAGCAGTACTTC CASSEAGTGVLYEQYF
TRBJ2-7 NA TRBV6-4 TRBD1 TGTGCCAGCAGTGAGACAGGGGGCGAGTACGAGCAGTACTTC CASSETGGEYEQYF
TRBJ1-5 NA TRBV7-8 NA TGTGCCAGCAGCTCCACCTCGGTTAGCAATCAGCCCCAGCATTTT CASSSTSVSNQPQHF
TRBJ2-7 once TRBV2 TRBD2 TGTGCCAGCAGTTCCCTAGCGGGACTCTCGGAGCAGTACTTC CASSSLAGLSEQYF
TRBJ1-1 NA TRBV30 NA TGTGCCTGGAGTAGAGGAGGGAACACTGAAGCTTTCTTT CAWSRGGNTEAFF
TRBJ1-2 few TRBV28 NA TGTGCCAGCTCTCGACCCGGGAAGGGTGGCTACACCTTC CASSRPGKGGYTF
TRBJ2-7 NA TRBV5-4 NA TGTGCCAGCAGCTTGACCTTCGGGTCCCCCAGGGCCTACGAGCAGTACTTC CASSLTFGSPRAYEQYF
TRBJ2-3 NA TRBV28 TRBD1 TGTGCCAGCAGTCCGACAGGGATTAGTAGGTCGTCGAATACGCAGTATTTT CASSPTGISRSSNTQYF
TRBJ2-7 NA TRBV27 TRBD2 TGTGCCAGCAAGCGGGGGGCCAACGAGCAGTACTTC CASKRGANEQYF
TRBJ1-1 NA TRBV4-1 NA TGCGCCAGCAGCCAACCGGGGATTGAAGCTTTCTTT CASSQPGIEAFF
TRBJ2-7 NA TRBV5-6 TRBD1 TGTGCCAGCAGCCCAGCCGGGACAGGGTCCTACGAGCAGTACTTC CASSPAGTGSYEQYF
TRBJ1-1 NA TRBV28 NA TGTGCCAGCAGCCCGGGGGGAAGCAACACTGAAGCTTTCTTT CASSPGGSNTEAFF
TRBJ2-7 NA TRBV14 NA TGTGCCAGCAGCCAAGTTATCGGCTACGAGCAGTACTTC CASSQVIGYEQYF